Below, 16 T cell receptor beta chains from the same sample are listed, as sequenced in a study of blood T cells in healthy people across ages. The authors ran a second PCR of roughly 7 to 11 cycles using a sample-barcoded 5' primer and a J-beta primer mix. TCRdb redid the calling of the 5' RACE reads with MiXCR, one entry per CDR3 protein. Of approximately 1,700,000 distinct CDR3 sequences in the sample, 39% were seen once. The sample taken for sequencing was blood. These receptors came from a human donor in good health.

The rearrangement links TRBV9 to TRBJ1-2; TRBD1 matches at 9 bases. V shed 1 base and J 3 bases; nucleotides not matched to a gene: 1. The CDR3 is made up of 14 amino acids. Per the germline V gene, CDR1 is SGDLS and CDR2 is YYNGEE. DNA for the CDR3: TGTGCCAGCAGCGTAACAGGGGGCGACTATGGCTACACCTTC. This sequence encodes CASSVTGGDYGYTF.

A word on this clonotype: An end of the junction does not agree with germline; a read error may underlie this. This chain uses TRBV7-2 with TRBJ2-1; TRBD2 agrees at 11 bases. This CDR3 contains 18 residues. Germline V CDR1 and CDR2: SGHTA, FQGNSA. CDR3 DNA: TGTGCTAGCAGCCCCGGGGGGGTAACTAGCGGGGGCTACAATGAGCAGTTCTTC. Translation gives CASSPGGVTSGGYNEQFF. The full variable domain, rest sourced from reference TRBV7-2 and TRBJ2-1, is GAGVSQSPSNKVTEKGKDVELRCDPISGHTALYWYRQSLGQGLEFLIYFQGNSAPDKSGLPSDRFSAERTGGSVSTLTIQRTQQEDSAVYLCASSPGGVTSGGYNEQFFGPGTRLTVL.

This clonotype was counted a few times. The chain recombines TRBV2 with TRBJ2-1; D possibly corresponds to TRBD2 (5 bases). CDR3 length: 15 residues. V was trimmed by 7 bases and J by 2 bases, leaving 15 bases between them. Germline CDR1 SNHLY, CDR2 FYNNEI. The CDR3 DNA is TGTGCCAGCACTGATATTAGGACTCCCTACAATGAGCAGTTCTTC. Protein sequence: CASTDIRTPYNEQFF.

V is TRBV10-3 and J is TRBJ1-5, with TRBD1 matching over 9 bases. This CDR3 has 14 residues. The ends lost 4 bases at V and 7 bases at J; junction bases unmatched: 5. Germline CDR1 ENHRY, CDR2 SYGVKD. CDR3 DNA: TGTGCCATCAGTGGGGACAGGGAGGAACAGCCCCAGCATTTT. Translation gives CAISGDREEQPQHF.

The chain joins TRBV2 to TRBJ1-5, with no clear D. This CDR3 has 17 amino acids. Germline-derived CDR1 and CDR2 are SNHLY and FYNNEI. Trimming took off 6 bases at V and 3 bases at J, with 21 bases between the two ends. As DNA, the CDR3 is TGTGCCAGCAGGGGAAGAGGCGGGAGGAGATCCAATCAGCCCCAGCATTTT. This gives the protein CASRGRGGRRSNQPQHF.

V is TRBV4-2 and J is TRBJ2-7, with D hard to call. The CDR3 extends over 13 amino acids. Germline lookup yields CDR1 LGHNA and CDR2 YNFKEQ. Trimming shortened V by 4 bases and J by 3 bases, and 10 bases separated the two germline ends. CDR3 protein: CASSRNVDYEQYF. The CDR3 coding sequence is TGTGCCAGCAGCCGTAATGTGGACTACGAGCAGTACTTC.

The CDR3 coding sequence is TGTGCCAGCAGTTACTCGAATTCTTTTAACTATGGCTACACCTTC. Protein sequence: CASSYSNSFNYGYTF. The chain links TRBV6-5 to TRBJ1-2; D gene unclear. Germline assignment: CDR1 MNHEY and CDR2 SVGAGI. V was cut by 0 bases and J by 1 base, with 9 bases left in between. The CDR3 has 15 residues.

This clonotype was picked up many times. The rearrangement joins TRBV4-2 to TRBJ2-5; 12 nucleotides match TRBD2. V lost 1 base, J lost 7 bases, and 13 bases stayed unmatched. The CDR3 loop spans 18 amino acids. Germline CDR1 reads LGHNA; CDR2 reads YNFKEQ. CDR3 sequence: CASSQARTSGVIGGTQYF. The DNA of the CDR3 is TGTGCCAGCAGCCAAGCACGGACTAGCGGGGTAATCGGGGGGACCCAGTACTTC.

This clonotype showed up just a few times. This chain joins TRBV29-1 and TRBJ1-5, with TRBD1 identical over 8 bases. V dropped 6 bases and J dropped 0; count of bases not matched to a gene: 7. Germline CDR1 reads SQVTM; CDR2 reads ANQGSEA. The CDR3 spans 15 residues. CDR3 sequence reads: CSVVEQGGSNQPQHF. The CDR3 DNA reads TGCAGCGTCGTGGAACAGGGGGGTAGCAATCAGCCCCAGCATTTT.

The rearrangement joins TRBV28 to TRBJ2-7; TRBD1 matches at 7 bases. Germline assignment: CDR1 MDHEN and CDR2 SYDVKM. The CDR3 runs to 13 residues. V lost 4 bases and J lost 8; bases outside the gene matches: 8. The CDR3 coding sequence is TGTGCCAGCAGTTGGGACAGTCGGGACAAGCAGTACTTC. The encoded protein is CASSWDSRDKQYF.

The V and J genes are TRBV28 and TRBJ1-1; D uncertain. Germline V gene lookup returns CDR1 MDHEN and CDR2 SYDVKM. The CDR3 spans 15 residues. V gave up 1 base and J gave up 0 bases, with 9 bases separating them. The CDR3 sequence: CASSLFTELNTEAFF. The CDR3 region has the DNA TGTGCCAGCAGTTTATTCACAGAATTGAACACTGAAGCTTTCTTT.

This clonotype has a single count. The chain uses TRBV12-3 or TRBV12-4 and TRBJ1-1; 8 positions match TRBD1. This CDR3 spans 14 amino acids. The junction had 7 bases not matched to a gene; V was cut back by 7 bases and J by 3 bases. The DNA for the CDR3 is TGTGCCAGCATCCACAGGGGGTTTGACACTGAAGCTTTCTTT. Translating gives CASIHRGFDTEAFF.

As concerns this clonotype: One junction end disagrees with the germline gene, perhaps due to a read error. The V gene is TRBV29-1, the J gene TRBJ1-5; D gene unclear. CDR3 length: 15 residues. Germline values: CDR1 SQVTM, CDR2 ANQGSEA. CDR3 sequence (DNA): TGCAGCGTAAAAGAGTACCCGGGGAGCAGTCAGCCCCAGCATTTT. As protein: CSVKEYPGSSQPQHF.

The chain has TRBV2 and TRBJ1-1; D is unclear. The germline V gene encodes CDR1 SNHLY and CDR2 FYNNEI. The V gene lost 3 bases and the J gene lost 4 bases, with 9 bases spanning the gap. This CDR3 has 13 amino acids. DNA of the CDR3: TGTGCCAGCAGTGATGAGGCCGTCACTGAAGCTTTCTTT. Translation gives CASSDEAVTEAFF.

Worth noting for this clonotype: The junction and the germline gene differ at one end; a read error may be behind it. The rearrangement uses TRBV7-2 and TRBJ1-5, with a tentative D call TRBD1 (5 bases). CDR3 length: 13 residues. CDR1 is SGHTA and CDR2 is FQGNSA in the germline V gene. The CDR3 DNA reads as TGTGCCTGCAGCTTAAGCTTGGGGGAGCCCCAGCATTTT. It encodes CACSLSLGEPQHF.

This clonotype came up a few times. The chain couples TRBV20-1 to TRBJ1-2; 12 bases fit TRBD1. Germline V lookup: CDR1 DFQATT, CDR2 SNEGSKA (reference sequence). The V and J ends lost 5 bases and 7 bases, in that order; junction bases with no gene match: 8. This CDR3 is built from 14 residues. The CDR3 protein is CSAGRGTGGSGYTF. The CDR3, as DNA: TGCAGTGCTGGCAGGGGGACAGGGGGCAGTGGCTACACCTTC.